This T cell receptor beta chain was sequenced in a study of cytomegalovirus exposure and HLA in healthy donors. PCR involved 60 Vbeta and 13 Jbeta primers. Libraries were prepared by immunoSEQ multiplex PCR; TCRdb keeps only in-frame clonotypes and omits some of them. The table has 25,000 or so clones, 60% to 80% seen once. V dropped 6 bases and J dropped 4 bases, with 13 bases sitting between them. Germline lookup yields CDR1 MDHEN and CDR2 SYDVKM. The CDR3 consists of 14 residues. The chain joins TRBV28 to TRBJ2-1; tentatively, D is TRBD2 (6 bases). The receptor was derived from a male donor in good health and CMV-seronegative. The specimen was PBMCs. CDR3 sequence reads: CASRLISGYNEQFF. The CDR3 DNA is TGTGCCAGCAGACTTATTAGCGGATACAATGAGCAGTTCTTC.